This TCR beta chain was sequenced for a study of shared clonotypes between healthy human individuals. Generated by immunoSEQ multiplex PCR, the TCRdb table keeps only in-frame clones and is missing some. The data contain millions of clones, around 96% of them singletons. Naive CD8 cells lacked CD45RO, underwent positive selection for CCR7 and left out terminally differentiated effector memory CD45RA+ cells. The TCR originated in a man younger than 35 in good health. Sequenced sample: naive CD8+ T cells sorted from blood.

The CDR3 DNA is TGTGCCAGCAGCTCTACGACCTATGTCACCTATCAGCCCCAGCATTTT. Translation gives CASSSTTYVTYQPQHF. The V gene is TRBV11-1, the J gene TRBJ1-5, with D uncertain. Looked up from germline, CDR1 is SGHAT and CDR2 is FQDESV (reference sequence). The CDR3 extends over 16 amino acids. The germline V and J ends were trimmed by 4 bases and 5 bases, with 18 bases remaining between them.